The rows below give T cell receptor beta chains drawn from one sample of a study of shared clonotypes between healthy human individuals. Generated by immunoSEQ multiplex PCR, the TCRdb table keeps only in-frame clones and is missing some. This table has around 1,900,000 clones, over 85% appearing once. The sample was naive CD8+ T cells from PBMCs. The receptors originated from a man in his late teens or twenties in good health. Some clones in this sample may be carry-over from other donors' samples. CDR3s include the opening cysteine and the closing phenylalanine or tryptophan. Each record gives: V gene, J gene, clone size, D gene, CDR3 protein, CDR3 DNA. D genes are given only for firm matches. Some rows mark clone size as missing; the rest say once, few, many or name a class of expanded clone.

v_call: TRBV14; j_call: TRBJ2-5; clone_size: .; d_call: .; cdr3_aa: CASSQDVGGQETQYF; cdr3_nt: TGTGCCAGCAGCCAAGATGTTGGGGGGCAAGAGACCCAGTACTTC
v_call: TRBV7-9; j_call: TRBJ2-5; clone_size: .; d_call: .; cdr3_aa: CASSRTIRETQYF; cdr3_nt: TGTGCCAGCAGCCGGACTATACGAGAGACCCAGTACTTC
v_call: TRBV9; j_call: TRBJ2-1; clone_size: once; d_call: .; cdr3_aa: CASSPTGSVSPYNEQFF; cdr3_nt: TGTGCCAGCAGCCCTACAGGGTCTGTTAGCCCCTACAATGAGCAGTTCTTC
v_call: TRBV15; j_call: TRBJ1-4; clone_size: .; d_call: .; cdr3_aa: CATSMKGEANEKLFF; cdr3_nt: TGTGCCACCAGCATGAAGGGGGAGGCCAATGAAAAACTGTTTTTT
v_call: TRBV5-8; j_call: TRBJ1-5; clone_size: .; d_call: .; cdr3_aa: CASSPRYRDGLNQPQHF; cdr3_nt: TGTGCCAGCAGCCCTAGATACCGGGACGGACTAAATCAGCCCCAGCATTTT
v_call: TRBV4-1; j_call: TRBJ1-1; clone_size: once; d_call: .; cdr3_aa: CASSSKPLGAEAFF; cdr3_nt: TGCGCCAGCAGCAGCAAGCCATTGGGGGCTGAAGCTTTCTTT
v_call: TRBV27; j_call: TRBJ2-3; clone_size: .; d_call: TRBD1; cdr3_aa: CASRDRGLSPVF; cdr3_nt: TGTGCCAGCCGGGACAGGGGGCTTAGTCCGGTTTTT
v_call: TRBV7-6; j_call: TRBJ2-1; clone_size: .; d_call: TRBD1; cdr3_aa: CASSFGQGATYNEQFF; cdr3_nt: TGTGCCAGCAGCTTCGGACAGGGGGCTACGTACAATGAGCAGTTCTTC
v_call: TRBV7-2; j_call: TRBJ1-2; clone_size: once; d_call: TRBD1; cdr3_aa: CASSQPRQGVGGYTF; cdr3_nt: TGTGCCAGCAGCCAACCTCGACAGGGCGTGGGTGGCTACACCTTC
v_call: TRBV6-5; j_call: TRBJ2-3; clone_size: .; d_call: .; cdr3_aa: CASSYGDLTDTQYF; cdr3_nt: TGTGCCAGCAGTTACGGGGATTTAACAGATACGCAGTATTTT
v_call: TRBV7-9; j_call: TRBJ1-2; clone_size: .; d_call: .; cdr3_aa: CATAAGGYTF; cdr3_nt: TGTGCCACCGCCGCAGGGGGCTACACCTTC
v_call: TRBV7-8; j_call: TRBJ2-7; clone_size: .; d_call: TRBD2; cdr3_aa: CASSLTVAGPLLEQYF; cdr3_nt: TGTGCCAGCAGCTTGACGGTAGCGGGGCCCCTCCTCGAGCAGTACTTC
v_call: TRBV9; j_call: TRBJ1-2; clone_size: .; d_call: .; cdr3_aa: CASSVLAEVGLPYGYTF; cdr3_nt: TGTGCCAGCAGCGTATTGGCTGAGGTGGGCCTGCCTTATGGCTACACCTTC
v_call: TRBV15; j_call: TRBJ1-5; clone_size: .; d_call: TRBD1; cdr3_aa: CATSHSGTGNQPQHF; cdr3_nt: TGTGCCACCAGCCATTCCGGGACAGGGAATCAGCCCCAGCATTTT
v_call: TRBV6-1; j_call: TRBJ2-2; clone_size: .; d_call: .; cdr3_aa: CASSVDLFRSGAGELFF; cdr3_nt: TGTGCCAGCAGTGTGGACCTTTTTCGGAGCGGCGCCGGGGAGCTGTTTTTT
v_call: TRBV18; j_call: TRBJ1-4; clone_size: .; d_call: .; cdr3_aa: CASSPPAGAGFEKLFF; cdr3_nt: TGTGCCAGCTCACCCCCCGCCGGGGCAGGGTTTGAAAAACTGTTTTTT
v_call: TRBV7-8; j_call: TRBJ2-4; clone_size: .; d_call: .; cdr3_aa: CASSIRGPSSKNIQYF; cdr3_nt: TGTGCCAGCAGCATTAGGGGCCCGTCGTCCAAAAACATTCAGTACTTC
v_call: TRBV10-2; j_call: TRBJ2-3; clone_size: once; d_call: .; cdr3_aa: CASSIFGLTTTDTQYF; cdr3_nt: TGCGCCAGCAGTATCTTCGGACTAACAACCACAGATACGCAGTATTTT
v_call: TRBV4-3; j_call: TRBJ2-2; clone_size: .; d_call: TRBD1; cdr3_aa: CASSQTGTGWSGELFF; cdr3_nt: TGCGCCAGCAGCCAAACCGGGACAGGGTGGTCCGGGGAGCTGTTTTTT
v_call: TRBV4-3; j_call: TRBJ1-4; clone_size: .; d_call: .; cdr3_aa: CASSRLSSATNEKLFF; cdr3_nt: TGCGCCAGCAGCCGTCTATCAAGCGCAACTAATGAAAAACTGTTTTTT
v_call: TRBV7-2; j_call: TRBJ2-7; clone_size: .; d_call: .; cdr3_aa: CASSLGLSYEQYF; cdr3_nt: TGTGCCAGCAGCTTAGGTTTGAGCTACGAGCAGTACTTC
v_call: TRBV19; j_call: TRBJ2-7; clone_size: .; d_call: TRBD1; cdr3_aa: CARPQGAREQYF; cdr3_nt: TGTGCCAGACCTCAGGGGGCGCGCGAGCAGTACTTC
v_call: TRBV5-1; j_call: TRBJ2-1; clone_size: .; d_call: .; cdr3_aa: CASSQGTGTLFYNEQFF; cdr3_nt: TGCGCCAGCAGCCAGGGAACCGGGACACTCTTCTACAATGAGCAGTTCTTC
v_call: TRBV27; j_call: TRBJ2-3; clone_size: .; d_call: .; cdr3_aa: CASSSLDSADTQYF; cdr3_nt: TGTGCCAGCAGTTCCCTGGACAGTGCAGATACGCAGTATTTT
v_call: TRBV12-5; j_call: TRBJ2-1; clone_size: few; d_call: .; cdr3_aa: CASGLQTPLFWEQFF; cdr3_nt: TGTGCTAGTGGTTTGCAAACCCCCCTTTTCTGGGAGCAGTTCTTC
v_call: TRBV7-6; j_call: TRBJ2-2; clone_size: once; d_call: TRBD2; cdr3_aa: CASSSSLAGEGRGELFF; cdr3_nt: TGTGCCAGCAGCTCGTCACTAGCGGGGGAGGGGAGAGGGGAGCTGTTTTTT
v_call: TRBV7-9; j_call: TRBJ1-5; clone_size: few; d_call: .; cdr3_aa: CASSLGTPRTQPQHF; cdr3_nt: TGTGCCAGCAGCTTAGGCACACCGAGGACCCAGCCCCAGCATTTT
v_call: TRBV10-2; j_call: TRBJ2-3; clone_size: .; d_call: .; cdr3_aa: CASLGAFADTQYF; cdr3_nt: TGCGCCAGCCTAGGAGCTTTCGCAGATACGCAGTATTTT
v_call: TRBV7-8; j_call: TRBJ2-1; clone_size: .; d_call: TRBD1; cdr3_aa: CASSQTRTGEWGEQFF; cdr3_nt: TGTGCCAGCAGCCAAACACGGACAGGGGAGTGGGGTGAGCAGTTCTTC
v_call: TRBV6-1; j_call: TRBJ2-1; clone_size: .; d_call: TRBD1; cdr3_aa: CANRDSNYNEQFF; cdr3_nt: TGTGCCAACCGGGACAGTAATTACAATGAGCAGTTCTTC
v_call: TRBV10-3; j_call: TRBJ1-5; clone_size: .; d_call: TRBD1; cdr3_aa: CAISPGQEINQPQHF; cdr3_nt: TGTGCCATCAGTCCGGGACAGGAGATCAATCAGCCCCAGCATTTT
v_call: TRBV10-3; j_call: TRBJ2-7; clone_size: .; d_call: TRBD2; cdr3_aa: CAISERGHPYEQYF; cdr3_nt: TGTGCCATCAGCGAGCGGGGGCACCCCTACGAGCAGTACTTC
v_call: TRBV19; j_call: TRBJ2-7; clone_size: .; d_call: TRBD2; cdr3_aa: CASSALAGDIYEQYF; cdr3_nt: TGTGCCAGTAGTGCCCTAGCGGGGGACATCTACGAGCAGTACTTC
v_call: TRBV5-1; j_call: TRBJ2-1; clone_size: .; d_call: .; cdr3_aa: CASSLEYGQGGNEQFF; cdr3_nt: TGCGCCAGCAGCTTGGAATATGGGCAGGGTGGGAATGAGCAGTTCTTC
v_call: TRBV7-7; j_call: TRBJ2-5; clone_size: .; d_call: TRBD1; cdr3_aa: CASSSTQGAGETQYF; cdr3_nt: TGTGCCAGCAGTTCAACCCAGGGGGCCGGTGAGACCCAGTACTTC
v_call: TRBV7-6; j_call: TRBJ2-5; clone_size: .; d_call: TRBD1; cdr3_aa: CASSPASRGREETQYF; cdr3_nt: TGTGCCAGCAGCCCCGCTTCCAGGGGGCGCGAAGAGACCCAGTACTTC
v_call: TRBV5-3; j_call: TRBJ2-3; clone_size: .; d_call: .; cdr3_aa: CARSPGSTDTQYF; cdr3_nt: TGTGCCAGAAGCCCAGGTAGCACAGATACGCAGTATTTT
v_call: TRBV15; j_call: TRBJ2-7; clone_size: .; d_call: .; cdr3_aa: CATSHGRGSYEQYF; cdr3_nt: TGTGCCACCAGCCATGGGCGAGGGTCCTACGAGCAGTACTTC
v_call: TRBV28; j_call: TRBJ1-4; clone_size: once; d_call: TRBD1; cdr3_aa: CAIFKPGTDEKLFF; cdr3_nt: TGTGCCATCTTTAAACCCGGGACAGACGAAAAACTGTTTTTT
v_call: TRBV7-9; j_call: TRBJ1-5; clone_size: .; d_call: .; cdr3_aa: CASSLGGLHQPQHF; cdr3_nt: TGTGCCAGCAGCTTAGGGGGTCTTCATCAGCCCCAGCATTTT
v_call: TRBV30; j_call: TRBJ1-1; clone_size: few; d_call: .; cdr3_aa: CAWRIKGDPEAFF; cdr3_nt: TGTGCCTGGAGGATAAAGGGGGACCCTGAAGCTTTCTTT
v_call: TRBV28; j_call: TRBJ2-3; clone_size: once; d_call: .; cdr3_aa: CASSLSWEGVTQYF; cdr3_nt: TGTGCCAGCAGTTTATCATGGGAGGGGGTCACGCAGTATTTT
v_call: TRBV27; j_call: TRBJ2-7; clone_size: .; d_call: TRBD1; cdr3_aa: CASSFSGQQYEQYF; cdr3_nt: TGTGCCAGCAGTTTCTCGGGACAGCAGTACGAGCAGTACTTC
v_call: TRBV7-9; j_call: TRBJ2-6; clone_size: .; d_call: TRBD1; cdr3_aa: CASSIQGQPGANVLTF; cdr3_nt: TGTGCCAGCAGCATACAGGGGCAGCCTGGGGCCAACGTCCTGACTTTC
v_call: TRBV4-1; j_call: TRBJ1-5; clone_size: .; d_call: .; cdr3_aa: CASSQDGGSVNQPQHF; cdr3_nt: TGCGCCAGCAGCCAAGATGGAGGGTCCGTCAATCAGCCCCAGCATTTT
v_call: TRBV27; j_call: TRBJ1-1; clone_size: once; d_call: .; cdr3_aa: CASSSPRHPNTEAFF; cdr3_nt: TGTGCCAGCAGTTCACCCCGACACCCGAACACTGAAGCTTTCTTT
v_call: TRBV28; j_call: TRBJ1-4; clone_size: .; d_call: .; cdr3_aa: CASSLAQDEKLFF; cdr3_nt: TGTGCCAGCAGTTTAGCGCAGGACGAAAAACTGTTTTTT
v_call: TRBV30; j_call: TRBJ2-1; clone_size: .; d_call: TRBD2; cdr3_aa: CACTGSAAGGRYNEQFF; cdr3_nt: TGTGCCTGTACCGGGTCCGCAGCGGGCGGGAGGTACAATGAGCAGTTCTTC
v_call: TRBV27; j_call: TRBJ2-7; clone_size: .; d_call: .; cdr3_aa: CASSLGLSYEQYF; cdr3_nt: TGTGCCAGCAGTTTAGGTCTTTCCTACGAGCAGTACTTC
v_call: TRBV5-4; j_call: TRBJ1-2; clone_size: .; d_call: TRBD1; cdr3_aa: CASSFSDRVNYGYTF; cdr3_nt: TGTGCCAGCAGCTTCTCGGACAGGGTTAACTATGGCTACACCTTC
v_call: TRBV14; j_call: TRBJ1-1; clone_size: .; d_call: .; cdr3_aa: CASSPQSTGNTEAFF; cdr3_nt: TGTGCCAGCAGCCCCCAATCGACAGGTAACACTGAAGCTTTCTTT
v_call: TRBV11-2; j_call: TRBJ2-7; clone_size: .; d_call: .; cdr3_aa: CASSFYREPYEQYF; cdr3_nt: TGTGCCAGCAGCTTTTACAGGGAACCCTACGAGCAGTACTTC
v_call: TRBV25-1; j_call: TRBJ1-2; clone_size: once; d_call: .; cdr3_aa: CASSAPTVHYGYTF; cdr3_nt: TGTGCCAGCAGTGCCCCGACAGTTCACTATGGCTACACCTTC
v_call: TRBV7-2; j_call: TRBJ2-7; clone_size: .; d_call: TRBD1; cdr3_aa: CASSSRQGSPYEQYF; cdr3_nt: TGTGCCAGCAGCTCAAGACAGGGATCCCCCTACGAGCAGTACTTC